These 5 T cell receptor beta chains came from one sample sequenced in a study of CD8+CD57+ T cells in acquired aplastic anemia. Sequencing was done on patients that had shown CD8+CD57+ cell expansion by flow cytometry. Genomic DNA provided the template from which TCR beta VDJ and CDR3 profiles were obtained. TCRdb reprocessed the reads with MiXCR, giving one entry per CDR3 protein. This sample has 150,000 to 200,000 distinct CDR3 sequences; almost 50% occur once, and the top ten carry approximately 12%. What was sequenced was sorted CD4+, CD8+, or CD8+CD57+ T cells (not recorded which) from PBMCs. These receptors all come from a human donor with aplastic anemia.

The CDR3 spells CAWRGQGDQPQHF. The CDR3 coding sequence is TGTGCCTGGAGAGGACAGGGTGATCAGCCCCAGCATTTT. This rearrangement joins TRBV30 to TRBJ1-5; TRBD1 agrees at 8 bases. CDR1 GTSNPN and CDR2 SVGIG come from the germline V gene (reference sequence). The CDR3 is 13 residues long. With 3 bases clipped from V and 5 bases from J, the junction kept 3 bases outside the gene matches.

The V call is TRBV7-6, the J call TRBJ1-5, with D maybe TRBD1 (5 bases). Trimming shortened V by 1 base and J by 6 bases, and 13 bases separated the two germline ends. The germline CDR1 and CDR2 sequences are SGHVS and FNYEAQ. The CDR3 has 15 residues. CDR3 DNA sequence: TGTGCCAGCAGCTTAGGAAACGGGGGTCTTCAGCCCCAGCATTTT. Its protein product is CASSLGNGGLQPQHF.

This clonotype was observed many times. Written as DNA, the CDR3 is TGTGCCAGCTCACGGACTAGCGGGTCCCACGAGCAGTACTTC. Its protein is CASSRTSGSHEQYF. J is TRBJ2-7 and V is TRBV18; 11 nucleotides line up with TRBD2. CDR3 size: 14 residues. V was clipped by 4 bases and J by 5 bases; unmatched bases: 4. Germline values: CDR1 KGHSH, CDR2 LQKENI.

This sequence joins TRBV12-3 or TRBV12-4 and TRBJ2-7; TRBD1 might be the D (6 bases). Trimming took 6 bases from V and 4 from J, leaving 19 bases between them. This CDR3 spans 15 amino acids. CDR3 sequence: CASSHIKQGVYEQYF. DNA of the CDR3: TGTGCCAGCAGCCACATAAAACAGGGCGTTTACGAGCAGTACTTC.

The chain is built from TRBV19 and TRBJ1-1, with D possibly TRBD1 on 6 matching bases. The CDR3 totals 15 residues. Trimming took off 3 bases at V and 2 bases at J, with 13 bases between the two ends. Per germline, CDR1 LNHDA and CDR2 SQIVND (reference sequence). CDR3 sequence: CASSILGQGNTEAFF. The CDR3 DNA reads TGTGCCAGTAGTATCCTGGGACAAGGAAACACTGAAGCTTTCTTT.